The 24 T cell receptor beta chains below come from one sample, sequenced in a study of blood T cell repertoires in COVID-19. The data were produced by immunoSEQ multiplex PCR, yet TCRdb's version contains in-frame clones alone and is incomplete. The sample carries approximately 99,000 clones, about four fifths recorded once. The sequenced material came from peripheral blood. The receptors come from an older man with active or convalescent COVID-19.

This clone was counted between two and nine times. The chain couples TRBV7-9 to TRBJ2-5; D perhaps matches TRBD2 (5 bases). CDR1 SEHNR and CDR2 FQNEAQ come from the germline V gene (reference sequence). Trimming shortened V by 1 base and J by 1 base, and 13 bases separated the two germline ends. CDR3 length: 16 amino acids. CDR3 region: CASSLGVRRFQETQYF. CDR3 in DNA: TGTGCCAGCAGCTTAGGTGTCAGGAGGTTCCAAGAGACCCAGTACTTC.

The V and J genes are TRBV11-2 and TRBJ2-1; the D is unclear. V lost 1 base and J lost 9, with 13 bases in between. Germline V gene data show CDR1 as SGHAT and CDR2 as FQNNGV. There are 14 residues in the CDR3. The CDR3 here is CASSLVGSESEQFF. CDR3 nucleotide sequence: TGTGCCAGCAGCTTAGTAGGCTCGGAGTCTGAGCAGTTCTTC.

The chain recombines TRBV28 with TRBJ2-1; D may be TRBD1 (6 bases). The CDR3 is made up of 14 amino acids. Germline-derived CDR1 and CDR2 are MDHEN and SYDVKM. Between the trimmed V and J ends, which lost 5 bases and 6 bases, there was a span of 14 bases. In DNA, the CDR3 is TGTGCCAGCAGTCTCTACCGGGACATCAATGAGCAGTTCTTC. Residues: CASSLYRDINEQFF. The full variable domain, its missing parts supplied by reference TRBV28 and TRBJ2-1, is DVKVTQSSRYLVKRTGEKVFLECVQDMDHENMFWYRQDPGLGLRLIYFSYDVKMKEKGDIPEGYSVSREKKERFSLILESASTNQTSMYLCASSLYRDINEQFFGPGTRLTVL.

The V gene is TRBV28, the J gene TRBJ2-3, with 7 bases aligning to TRBD2. Looked up from germline, CDR1 is MDHEN and CDR2 is SYDVKM. Trimming took 4 bases from V and 6 from J; bases not matched to a gene: 7. The length of the CDR3 is 14 residues. CDR3 coding DNA: TGTGCCAGCAGTTCCGGGGGGTCCTCTGATACGCAGTATTTT. Encoded protein: CASSSGGSSDTQYF.

The V gene is TRBV30, the J gene TRBJ2-1; 11 bases fit TRBD2. CDR3 size: 14 residues. V shed 3 bases and J 10 bases; nucleotides not matched to a gene: 8. Germline values: CDR1 GTSNPN, CDR2 SVGIG (reference sequence). The DNA for the CDR3 is TGTGCCTGGAGCGGGGAACTAGCGGGGGCCGAGCAGTTCTTC. This encodes CAWSGELAGAEQFF. The full variable domain, with the rest looked up from reference TRBV30 and TRBJ2-1, is SQTIHQWPATLVQPVGSPLSLECTVEGTSNPNLYWYRQAAGRGLQLLFYSVGIGQISSEVPQNLSASRPQDRQFILSSKKLLLSDSGFYLCAWSGELAGAEQFFGPGTRLTVL.

The genes are TRBV2 and TRBJ2-4, with 12 nucleotides matching TRBD1. V was clipped by 6 bases and J by 6 bases; unmatched bases: 6. The CDR3 is 15 residues long. Germline V gene lookup returns CDR1 SNHLY and CDR2 FYNNEI. CDR3 nucleotides: TGTGCCAGCAGCCCGGGACAGGGGGCGAGAAACATTCAGTACTTC. It is translated as CASSPGQGARNIQYF.

Details on this clone: No DNA is shown, since the ends of the CDR3 on it are uncertain; the CDR3 is the one TCRdb lists. The same CDR3 arises from other DNA sequences in this sample as well. The chain uses TRBV3-1 (or the pseudogene TRBV3-2) and TRBJ2-2; the table gives TRBD2 as D, unverified against the DNA. Counting both end residues, the CDR3 totals 12 amino acids. Per the germline V gene, CDR1 is LGHDT and CDR2 is YNNKEL (reference sequence). This CDR3 is CASSLRAGELFF.

The CDR3 protein is CASSLAGRDLTQYF. CDR3 DNA: TGTGCCAGCAGCTTAGCGGGGAGGGACCTTACGCAGTATTTT. The rearrangement joins TRBV7-8 to TRBJ2-3, with 7 bases that match TRBD2. Germline lookup yields CDR1 SGHVS and CDR2 FQNEAQ. This CDR3 comprises 14 residues. With V trimmed by 0 bases and J by 8 bases, 5 bases remained unmatched.

The chain uses TRBV12-3 or TRBV12-4 and TRBJ1-2, with D possibly TRBD1 on 6 matching bases. The CDR3 sequence is 11 residues long. The V and J ends lost 5 bases and 5 bases respectively, with 6 bases between them. CDR3 nucleotide sequence: TGTGCCAGCAGTACAGGGTATGGCTACACCTTC. The encoded protein is CASSTGYGYTF.

In regard to this clone: One end of the junction fails to match germline, which may point to a read error. The chain joins TRBV7-7 to TRBJ2-3; D possibly corresponds to TRBD1 (5 bases). Germline assignment: CDR1 SSHAT and CDR2 FNYEAQ (reference sequence). The CDR3 has 14 amino acids. Here the CDR3 DNA reads TGTGCTAGCAGCCCCATGACAGGCACAGATACGCAGTATTTT. Protein sequence: CASSPMTGTDTQYF.

This sequence joins TRBV5-1 and TRBJ1-5, with D perhaps matching TRBD1 (5 bases). Germline V gene lookup returns CDR1 SGHRS and CDR2 YFSETQ. The CDR3 contains 15 residues. Trimming shortened V by 4 bases and J by 5 bases, and 16 bases separated the two germline ends. This CDR3 is CASSPAGTEYQPQHF. In DNA, the CDR3 is TGCGCCAGCAGCCCGGCGGGGACGGAGTATCAGCCCCAGCATTTT. Together with reference TRBV5-1 and TRBJ1-5, the CDR3 gives the full variable domain: KAGVTQTPRYLIKTRGQQVTLSCSPISGHRSVSWYQQTPGQGLQFLFEYFSETQRNKGNFPGRFSGRQFSNSRSEMNVSTLELGDSALYLCASSPAGTEYQPQHFGDGTRLSIL.

The V call is TRBV3-1 (or the pseudogene TRBV3-2), the J call TRBJ2-1; 7 bases are shared with TRBD1. J lost 6 bases, V lost 5 bases, and 10 bases had no gene match. The CDR3 sequence is 15 residues long. Germline CDR1 is LGHDT and CDR2 is YNNKEL (reference sequence). CDR3 in amino acids: CASSLTGTVINEQFF. Here the CDR3 DNA reads TGTGCCAGCAGCTTAACCGGGACAGTTATCAATGAGCAGTTCTTC.

In this sample, this clone turned up a few times. The chain is built from TRBV5-1 and TRBJ1-1; D is ambiguous. The CDR3 contains 14 residues. The V gene lost 2 bases and the J gene lost 4 bases, with 12 bases spanning the gap. Germline CDR1 and CDR2: SGHRS and YFSETQ. In DNA form, the CDR3 reads TGCGCCAGCAGCTTTATGGAGGGCGTCACTGAAGCTTTCTTT. Residues: CASSFMEGVTEAFF.

The chain carries TRBV28 and TRBJ1-1, with a tentative D call TRBD1 (6 bases). Germline loops: CDR1 MDHEN, CDR2 SYDVKM. The V and J ends lost 5 bases and 3 bases respectively, with 19 bases between them. The CDR3 extends over 16 amino acids. The CDR3 reads CASSTIGGARDTEAFF. CDR3 coding DNA: TGTGCCAGCAGTACAATAGGGGGGGCGAGGGACACTGAAGCTTTCTTT.

The V and J genes are TRBV7-9 and TRBJ2-5, with 12 bases matching TRBD1. Germline CDR1 is SEHNR and CDR2 is FQNEAQ (reference sequence). The CDR3 is made up of 18 amino acids. J was trimmed by 4 bases and V by 5 bases; bases with no gene match: 14. In DNA form, the CDR3 reads TGTGCCAGCAGCCTCGGCTCCGGGACAGGGGGCGCGAGAGAGACCCAGTACTTC. Translated: CASSLGSGTGGARETQYF.

V gene TRBV5-1 combines with J gene TRBJ2-1; D is ambiguous. The germline V gene has CDR1 SGHRS and CDR2 YFSETQ. This CDR3 has 17 residues. V lost 0 bases and J lost 8, with 21 bases in between. CDR3 in amino acids: CASSLGSASLYPDEQFF. In DNA, the CDR3 is TGCGCCAGCAGCTTGGGTTCTGCCTCCCTCTATCCGGATGAGCAGTTCTTC.

In this sample, this clone turned up once. The rearrangement links TRBV7-9 to TRBJ1-4; weak D call: TRBD1 (5 bases). Between the trimmed V and J ends, which lost 4 bases and 4 bases, there was a span of 10 bases. CDR1 is SEHNR and CDR2 is FQNEAQ in the germline V gene (reference sequence). The length of the CDR3 is 14 residues. The CDR3 nucleotides are TGTGCCAGCAGCTCACAGGCCGTTAATGAAAAACTGTTTTTT. Translated, it gives CASSSQAVNEKLFF.

In its sample, this clone was seen once. The chain is built from TRBV7-8 and TRBJ2-1; 16 nucleotides align to TRBD2. Germline V gene data show CDR1 as SGHVS and CDR2 as FQNEAQ. J lost 4 bases, V lost 5 bases, and 5 bases had no gene match. The CDR3 has 17 amino acids. The chain's CDR3 is CASSQGTSGGAYNEQFF. CDR3 coding DNA: TGTGCCAGCAGCCAAGGGACTAGCGGGGGGGCGTACAATGAGCAGTTCTTC. The full variable domain, its missing parts supplied by reference TRBV7-8 and TRBJ2-1, is GAGVSQSPRYKVAKRGQDVALRCDPISGHVSLFWYQQALGQGPEFLTYFQNEAQLDKSGLPSDRFFAERPEGSVSTLKIQRTQQEDSAVYLCASSQGTSGGAYNEQFFGPGTRLTVL.

The rearrangement joins TRBV5-5 to TRBJ2-2; 8 nucleotides match TRBD2. J gave up 1 base and V 4 bases, and 3 bases lay outside the gene matches. The CDR3 covers 15 residues. Germline loops: CDR1 SGHKS, CDR2 YYEKEE (reference sequence). The CDR3 protein is CASSTLAGNTGELFF. CDR3 coding DNA: TGTGCCAGCAGCACCCTAGCGGGGAACACCGGGGAGCTGTTTTTT. Full variable domain (remainder filled in from reference TRBV5-5 and TRBJ2-2): DAGVTQSPTHLIKTRGQQVTLRCSPISGHKSVSWYQQVLGQGPQFIFQYYEKEERGRGNFPDRFSARQFPNYSSELNVNALLLGDSALYLCASSTLAGNTGELFFGEGSRLTVL.

V is TRBV3-1 (or the pseudogene TRBV3-2) and J is TRBJ2-3, with D possibly TRBD2 on 6 matching bases. From germline, CDR1 is LGHDT and CDR2 YNNKEL (reference sequence). V lost 5 bases to trimming and J lost 8 bases, with 23 bases between them. CDR3 size: 16 residues. CDR3: CASSVRTTTSVGTQYF. In DNA form, the CDR3 reads TGTGCCAGCAGCGTCCGGACTACCACCTCGGTTGGTACGCAGTATTTT.

The chain links TRBV12-3 or TRBV12-4 to TRBJ1-1; tentatively, D is TRBD1 (5 bases). The length of the CDR3 is 12 residues. V dropped 1 base and J dropped 7 bases, with 7 bases sitting between them. The CDR3 DNA is TGTGCCAGCAGTTTAGAAGGGGTTGAAGCTTTCTTT. Protein: CASSLEGVEAFF.

The V and J genes are TRBV18 and TRBJ2-7; 9 nucleotides match TRBD1. Looked up from germline, CDR1 is KGHSH and CDR2 is LQKENI. V trimming: 5 bases; J trimming: 4 bases; junction bases outside the gene matches: 9. The CDR3 length is 15 residues. CDR3 in DNA: TGTGCCAGCTCAGAGGGACAGGGAGATGCGTACGAGCAGTACTTC. Protein sequence: CASSEGQGDAYEQYF.

This clone was recorded a few times. The chain joins TRBV7-9 to TRBJ2-1, with a weak D call TRBD1 (6 bases). Germline V lookup: CDR1 SEHNR, CDR2 FQNEAQ (reference sequence). The V end lost 1 base, the J end lost 0 bases, and 19 bases lay between the germline ends. The CDR3 totals 19 residues. The CDR3 loop is CASSLVRDNLRSSYNEQFF. In DNA form, the CDR3 reads TGTGCCAGCAGCTTAGTCAGGGACAATCTCAGGAGCTCCTACAATGAGCAGTTCTTC. The whole variable domain, remainder taken from reference TRBV7-9 and TRBJ2-1, is DTGVSQNPRHKITKRGQNVTFRCDPISEHNRLYWYRQTLGQGPEFLTYFQNEAQLEKSRLLSDRFSAERPKGSFSTLEIQRTEQGDSAMYLCASSLVRDNLRSSYNEQFFGPGTRLTVL.

The V call is TRBV25-1, the J call TRBJ2-5; 8 bases agree with TRBD2. CDR3 length: 16 amino acids. Germline V gene sequence: CDR1 MGHDK, CDR2 SYGVNS. Germline trimming cut 3 bases from V and 5 bases from J; bases unmatched to any gene: 11. The CDR3 DNA sequence: TGTGCCAGCAGTGATTCCCGGGAGGGGGTATATGAGACCCAGTACTTC. This sequence encodes CASSDSREGVYETQYF.